The following is a TCR beta chain sequence with its context. The data stem from a study of control samples from healthy donors and cancer patients. TCRdb's copy holds only in-frame clones and misses some; the assay was immunoSEQ multiplex PCR. The sample holds about 120,000 clones, 75% to 90% seen once. V was trimmed by 3 bases and J by 9 bases, leaving 12 bases between them. The CDR3 spans 13 residues. Sequencing was performed on PBMCs. V and J are TRBV12-3 or TRBV12-4 and TRBJ1-5; weak D call: TRBD1 (5 bases). The source of this sequence is a woman in her 50s with colorectal cancer. CDR3 in amino acids: CASSFLQRGPQHF. The CDR3 DNA is TGTGCCAGCAGTTTTCTCCAGAGGGGGCCCCAGCATTTT.